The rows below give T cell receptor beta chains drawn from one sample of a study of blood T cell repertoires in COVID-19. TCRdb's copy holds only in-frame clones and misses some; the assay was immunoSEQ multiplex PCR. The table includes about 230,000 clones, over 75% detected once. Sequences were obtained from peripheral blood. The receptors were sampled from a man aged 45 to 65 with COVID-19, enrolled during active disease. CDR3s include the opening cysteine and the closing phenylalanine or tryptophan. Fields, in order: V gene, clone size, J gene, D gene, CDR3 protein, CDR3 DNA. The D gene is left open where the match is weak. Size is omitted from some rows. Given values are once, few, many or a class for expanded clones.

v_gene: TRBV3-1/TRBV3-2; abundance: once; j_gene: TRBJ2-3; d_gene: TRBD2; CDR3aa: CASSPPLGTSAQDTQYF; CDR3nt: TGTGCCAGCAGCCCTCCTCTGGGGACTAGCGCCCAGGATACGCAGTATTTT
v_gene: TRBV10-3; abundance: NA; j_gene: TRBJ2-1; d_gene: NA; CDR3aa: CAISENLGGNEQFF; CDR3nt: TGTGCCATCAGTGAAAATTTGGGGGGCAATGAGCAGTTCTTC
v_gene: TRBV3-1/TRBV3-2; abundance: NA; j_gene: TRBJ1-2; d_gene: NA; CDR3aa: CASSQGQASYGYTF; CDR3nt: TGTGCCAGCAGCCAAGGACAGGCCTCCTATGGCTACACCTTC
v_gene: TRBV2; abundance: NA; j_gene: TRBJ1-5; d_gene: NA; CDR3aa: CASTRDTSAQPQHF; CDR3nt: TGTGCCAGCACCCGAGACACATCTGCCCAGCCCCAGCATTTT
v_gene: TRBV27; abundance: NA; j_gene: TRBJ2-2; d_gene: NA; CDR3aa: CASSPSRRANTGELFF; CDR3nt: TGTGCCAGCAGTCCAAGCAGACGGGCGAACACCGGGGAGCTGTTTTTT
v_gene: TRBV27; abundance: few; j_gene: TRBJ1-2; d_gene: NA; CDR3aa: CASSLRGDGYTF; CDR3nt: TGTGCCAGCAGTTTACGGGGGGATGGCTACACCTTC
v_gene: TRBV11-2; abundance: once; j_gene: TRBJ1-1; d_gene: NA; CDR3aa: CASSFSESEAFF; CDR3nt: TGTGCCAGCAGCTTTAGTGAGTCTGAAGCTTTCTTT
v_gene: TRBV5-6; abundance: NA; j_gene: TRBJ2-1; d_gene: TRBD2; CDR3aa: CASSFTSAAYNEQFF; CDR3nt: TGTGCCAGCAGCTTCACTAGCGCAGCCTACAATGAGCAGTTCTTC
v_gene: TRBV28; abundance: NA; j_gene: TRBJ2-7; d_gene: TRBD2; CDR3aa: CASSFTRASGTLGEQYF; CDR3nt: TGTGCCAGCAGTTTTACCAGGGCTAGCGGGACTCTAGGGGAGCAGTACTTC
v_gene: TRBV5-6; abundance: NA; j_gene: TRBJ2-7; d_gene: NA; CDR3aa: CASSLVILGQSYEQYF; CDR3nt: TGTGCCAGCAGCTTGGTGATTTTGGGACAATCCTACGAGCAGTACTTC
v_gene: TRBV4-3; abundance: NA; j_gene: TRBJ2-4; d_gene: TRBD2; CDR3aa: CASSQGLLAGGAKNIQYF; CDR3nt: TGCGCCAGCAGCCAAGGTCTACTAGCGGGGGGTGCCAAAAACATTCAGTACTTC
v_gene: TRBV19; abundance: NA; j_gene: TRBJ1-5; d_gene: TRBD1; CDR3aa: CASSILSRDSQPQHF; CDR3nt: TGTGCCAGTAGTATTTTGTCCAGGGACAGTCAGCCCCAGCATTTT
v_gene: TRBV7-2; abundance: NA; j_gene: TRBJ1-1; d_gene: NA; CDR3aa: CASSLVQGSRAFF; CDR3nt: TGTGCCAGCAGCTTAGTCCAGGGAAGTAGAGCTTTCTTT
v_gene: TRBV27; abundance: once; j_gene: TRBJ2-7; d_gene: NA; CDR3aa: CASLEYYEQYF; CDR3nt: TGTGCCAGCCTAGAGTACTACGAGCAGTACTTC
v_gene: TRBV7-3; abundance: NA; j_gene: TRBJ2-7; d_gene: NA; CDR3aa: CASSLLVPAYEQYF; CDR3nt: TGTGCCAGCAGCTTATTAGTCCCGGCCTACGAGCAGTACTTC
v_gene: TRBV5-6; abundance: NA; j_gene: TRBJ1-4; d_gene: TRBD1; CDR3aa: CASSLEGGATNEKLFF; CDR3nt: TGTGCCAGCAGCTTGGAAGGGGGCGCAACTAATGAAAAACTGTTTTTT
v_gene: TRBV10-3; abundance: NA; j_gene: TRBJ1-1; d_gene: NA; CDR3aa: CAISEEGGGAFF; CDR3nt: TGTGCCATCAGTGAAGAGGGTGGAGGAGCTTTCTTT
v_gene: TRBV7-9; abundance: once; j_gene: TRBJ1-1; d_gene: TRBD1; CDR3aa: CASSPGTVNTEAFF; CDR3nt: TGTGCCAGCAGCCCCGGGACAGTGAACACTGAAGCTTTCTTT
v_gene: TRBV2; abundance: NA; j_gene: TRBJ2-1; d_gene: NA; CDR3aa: CASIGGAGNNEQFF; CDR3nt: TGTGCCAGTATAGGGGGGGCTGGCAACAATGAGCAGTTCTTC
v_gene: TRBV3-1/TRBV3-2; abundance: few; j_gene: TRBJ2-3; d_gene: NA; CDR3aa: CASSQASADTQYF; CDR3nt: TGTGCCAGCAGCCAAGCGTCGGCAGATACGCAGTATTTT
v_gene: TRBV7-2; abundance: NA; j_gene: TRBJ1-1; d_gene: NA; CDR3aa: CASSLDTGRHTEAFF; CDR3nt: TGTGCCAGCAGCTTAGATACCGGGAGGCACACTGAAGCTTTCTTT
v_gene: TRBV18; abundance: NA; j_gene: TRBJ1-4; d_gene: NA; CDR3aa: CASSGVSEKLFF; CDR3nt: TGTGCCAGCTCCGGGGTTAGTGAAAAACTGTTTTTT
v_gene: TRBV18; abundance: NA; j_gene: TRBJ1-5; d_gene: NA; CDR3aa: CASSPSTVNQPQHF; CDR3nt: TGTGCCAGCTCACCTTCGACAGTCAATCAGCCCCAGCATTTT
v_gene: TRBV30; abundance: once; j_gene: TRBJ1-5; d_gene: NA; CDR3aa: CAWAPRGDQPQHF; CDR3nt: TGTGCCTGGGCCCCGCGCGGGGATCAGCCCCAGCATTTT
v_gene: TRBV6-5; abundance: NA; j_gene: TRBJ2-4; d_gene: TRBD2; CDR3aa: CASSYLGSGSGNIQYF; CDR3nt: TGTGCCAGCAGTTACTTGGGTAGCGGGAGTGGCAACATTCAGTACTTC
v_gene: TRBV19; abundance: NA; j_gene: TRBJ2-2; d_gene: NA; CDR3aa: CASSAVPQASNTGELFF; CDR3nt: TGTGCCAGTAGTGCCGTCCCGCAGGCCTCGAACACCGGGGAGCTGTTTTTT
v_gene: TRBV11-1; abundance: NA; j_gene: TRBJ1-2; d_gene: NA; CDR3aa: CASSPSRDYGYTF; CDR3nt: TGTGCCAGCAGCCCGTCTCGGGACTATGGCTACACCTTC
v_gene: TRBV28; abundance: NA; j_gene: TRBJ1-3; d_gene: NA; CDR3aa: CASSWASGNTIYF; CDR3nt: TGTGCCAGCAGTTGGGCGTCAGGAAACACCATATATTTT